The 23 T cell receptor beta chains reported below all come from one sample, sequenced in a study of T cell repertoires in cytomegalovirus infection. These receptors lack a known antigen. TCRdb independently ran MiXCR on the reads; one entry per CDR3 protein. The table records some 310,000 distinct CDR3 sequences, about 25% of them present only once. Specimen: cultured PBMCs, collected from culture after CMV antigen stimulation. These receptors were taken from a human donor in good health (CMV status not recorded). Some clones in this sample may be carry-over from other donors' samples.

This chain connects TRBV7-2 to TRBJ2-1, with D uncertain. Germline CDR1 SGHTA, CDR2 FQGNSA. The CDR3 contains 16 residues. V lost 1 base, J lost 0 bases, and 10 bases lay in between. CDR3 in amino acids: CASSLEVMSSYNEQFF. The CDR3 DNA sequence: TGTGCCAGCAGCTTAGAGGTTATGAGCTCCTACAATGAGCAGTTCTTC. The whole variable domain, remainder taken from reference TRBV7-2 and TRBJ2-1, is GAGVSQSPSNKVTEKGKDVELRCDPISGHTALYWYRQSLGQGLEFLIYFQGNSAPDKSGLPSDRFSAERTGGSVSTLTIQRTQQEDSAVYLCASSLEVMSSYNEQFFGPGTRLTVL.

This clonotype was detected only a few times. The chain joins TRBV11-2 to TRBJ1-2, with D possibly matching TRBD1 (6 bases). Trimming took 5 bases from V and 8 from J, leaving 18 bases between them. Germline V lookup: CDR1 SGHAT, CDR2 FQNNGV. The CDR3 totals 14 residues. For the CDR3, the DNA is TGTGCCAGCAGCACAAATACGGGGGCTCAGGGCTACACCTTC. Protein sequence: CASSTNTGAQGYTF.

The rearrangement uses TRBV12-3 or TRBV12-4 and TRBJ1-3, with D uncertain. The CDR3 consists of 12 residues. V was trimmed by 5 bases and J by 4 bases, leaving 6 bases between them. As DNA, the CDR3 is TGTGCCAGCAGTCCAACCGGAAACACCATATATTTT. It codes for CASSPTGNTIYF.

This sequence joins TRBV27 and TRBJ2-5; TRBD2 aligns across 7 bases. The J segment lost 4 bases and the V segment lost 3 bases, leaving 8 bases of the junction unmatched. Per germline, CDR1 MNHEY and CDR2 SMNVEV (reference sequence). The CDR3 loop spans 15 amino acids. CDR3 nucleotides: TGTGCCAGCAGTTTTACGGCGGGAGCTCCAGAGACCCAGTACTTC. Protein: CASSFTAGAPETQYF.

This chain links TRBV6-2 or TRBV6-3 with TRBJ2-3, with D tentatively TRBD1 or TRBD2 (5 bases each). This CDR3 is built from 16 residues. The ends were cut back, 1 base at V and 0 bases at J, with 11 bases in the middle. Looked up from germline, CDR1 is MNHEY and CDR2 is SVGEGT. The chain's CDR3 is CASSYFGGTSTDTQYF. DNA of the CDR3: TGTGCCAGCAGTTACTTTGGGGGAACTAGCACAGATACGCAGTATTTT.

This chain joins TRBV6-5 and TRBJ2-7; 10 nucleotides match TRBD1. Germline CDR1 is MNHEY and CDR2 is SVGAGI. The CDR3 sequence is 14 residues long. V lost 7 bases, J lost 3 bases, and 6 bases stayed unmatched. CDR3 region: CASTPGQGFYEQYF. In nucleotides, the CDR3 is TGTGCCAGCACCCCGGGACAGGGGTTCTACGAGCAGTACTTC.

This chain joins TRBV19 and TRBJ1-2; no firm D call. Germline lookup yields CDR1 LNHDA and CDR2 SQIVND (reference sequence). Trimming took off 6 bases at V and 4 bases at J, with 12 bases between the two ends. CDR3 length equals 13 residues. The CDR3, as DNA: TGTGCCAGTAGCCCAACCTTGAGCTATGGCTACACCTTC. Its translation: CASSPTLSYGYTF.

This clonotype occurred a few times. The V and J genes are TRBV30 and TRBJ1-1; D call uncertain. V lost 4 bases to trimming and J lost 8 bases, with 17 bases between them. Germline CDR1 reads GTSNPN; CDR2 reads SVGIG (reference sequence). The CDR3 sequence is 13 residues long. The CDR3 region is CAWISDGLREAFF. The CDR3, as DNA: TGTGCCTGGATATCGGACGGCTTGAGAGAAGCTTTCTTT. The full variable domain, its missing parts supplied by reference TRBV30 and TRBJ1-1, is SQTIHQWPATLVQPVGSPLSLECTVEGTSNPNLYWYRQAAGRGLQLLFYSVGIGQISSEVPQNLSASRPQDRQFILSSKKLLLSDSGFYLCAWISDGLREAFFGQGTRLTVV.

J is TRBJ2-1 and V is TRBV2, with unresolved D. Germline CDR1 SNHLY, CDR2 FYNNEI. CDR3 length equals 14 residues. The ends were cut back, 7 bases at V and 2 bases at J, with 12 bases in the middle. The CDR3 sequence is CASTRLITYNEQFF. The CDR3, as DNA: TGTGCCAGCACGCGACTTATTACCTACAATGAGCAGTTCTTC.

At least ten counts were recorded for this clonotype. The V gene is TRBV7-2, the J gene TRBJ1-3, with D unresolved. The length of the CDR3 is 15 residues. Germline-derived CDR1 and CDR2 are SGHTA and FQGNSA. Deletions cut 0 bases from V and 1 base from J, with 7 bases between. CDR3 DNA sequence: TGTGCCAGCAGCTTAGCCCCCCGGTCTGGAAACACCATATATTTT. Translation: CASSLAPRSGNTIYF. Supplemented by reference TRBV7-2 and TRBJ1-3, the full variable domain reads GAGVSQSPSNKVTEKGKDVELRCDPISGHTALYWYRQSLGQGLEFLIYFQGNSAPDKSGLPSDRFSAERTGGSVSTLTIQRTQQEDSAVYLCASSLAPRSGNTIYFGEGSWLTVV.

This clonotype was counted a few times. This sequence joins TRBV7-9 and TRBJ1-4, with 9 bases matching TRBD1. V lost 10 bases, J lost 8 bases, and 14 bases stayed unmatched. The CDR3 sequence is 15 residues long. The germline V gene encodes CDR1 SEHNR and CDR2 FQNEAQ (reference sequence). CDR3: CATPIIPGTGEKLFF. In nucleotides, the CDR3 is TGTGCCACCCCGATAATTCCCGGGACAGGGGAAAAACTGTTTTTT.

This clonotype was seen more than once but under ten times. This sequence joins TRBV25-1 and TRBJ2-3; D tentatively reads TRBD1 or TRBD2 (5 bases each). The length of the CDR3 is 13 residues. Trimming shortened V by 3 bases and J by 6 bases, and 10 bases separated the two germline ends. Germline values: CDR1 MGHDK, CDR2 SYGVNS. DNA for the CDR3: TGTGCCAGCAGTGAGAGGGGATGGGATACGCAGTATTTT. Protein sequence: CASSERGWDTQYF.

The gene calls are TRBV20-1 and TRBJ1-4; no firm D call. The CDR3 totals 15 residues. CDR1 and CDR2 from the germline V gene are DFQATT and SNEGSKA (reference sequence). With 2 bases removed from V and 5 bases from J, the gap between germline ends came to 15 bases. CDR3: CSARPNLGLNEKLFF. CDR3 sequence (DNA): TGCAGTGCTAGACCTAATCTCGGGTTGAATGAAAAACTGTTTTTT.

This clonotype was observed a handful of times. The chain combines TRBV19 with TRBJ1-5, with D perhaps TRBD1 (5 bases). Trimming cost V 2 bases and J 15 bases, with 14 bases left between them. Germline CDR1 and CDR2: LNHDA and SQIVND (reference sequence). This CDR3 is 12 amino acids long. The CDR3 here is CASSIRSGTPHF. CDR3 DNA: TGTGCCAGTAGTATACGAAGTGGGACTCCGCATTTT.

This clonotype was seen a handful of times. The V and J genes are TRBV28 and TRBJ1-4; D unresolved. V dropped 2 bases and J dropped 8 bases, with 9 bases sitting between them. Germline lookup yields CDR1 MDHEN and CDR2 SYDVKM. CDR3 size: 13 residues. CDR3 bases: TGTGCCAGCAGTTTACGCGCGCGCGAAAAACTGTTTTTT. Amino acids: CASSLRAREKLFF.

The chain carries TRBV11-2 and TRBJ1-2; D is unclear. The V end lost 4 bases, the J end lost 7 bases, and 13 bases lay between the germline ends. The germline CDR1 and CDR2 sequences are SGHAT and FQNNGV. The CDR3 has 13 residues. This CDR3 reads CASSSLRKSGYTF. The CDR3, as DNA: TGTGCCAGCAGCTCACTTCGAAAGAGTGGCTACACCTTC.

Ten or more counts support this clonotype. The rearrangement uses TRBV6-2 or TRBV6-3 and TRBJ2-1, with 7 bases matching TRBD2. CDR1 and CDR2 (germline): MNHEY, SVGEGT. The CDR3 has 14 residues. Germline trimming cut 2 bases from V and 8 bases from J; bases unmatched to any gene: 6. The CDR3 reads CASSYEAGADEQFF. CDR3 DNA sequence: TGTGCCAGCAGTTACGAGGCGGGAGCCGATGAGCAGTTCTTC.

This clonotype appeared a few times. The chain combines TRBV11-2 with TRBJ2-3; 12 nucleotides match TRBD2. The CDR3 spans 19 residues. With V trimmed by 1 base and J by 1 base, 9 bases remained unmatched. CDR1 is SGHAT and CDR2 is FQNNGV in the germline V gene. In nucleotides, the CDR3 is TGTGCCAGCAGCTTAGGACTAGCGGGGGACGGTGGGGGCACAGATACGCAGTATTTT. This codes for CASSLGLAGDGGGTDTQYF.

The chain uses TRBV28 and TRBJ2-3; possible D gene TRBD2, 5 bases. From germline, CDR1 is MDHEN and CDR2 SYDVKM. The CDR3 contains 14 residues. V lost 5 bases to trimming and J lost 2 bases, with 11 bases between them. The CDR3 nucleotides read TGTGCCAGCAGTGGCCTAGCTCACACAGATACGCAGTATTTT. Amino acid sequence: CASSGLAHTDTQYF.

The chain recombines TRBV6-1 with TRBJ2-7; TRBD2 is a possible D gene (5 bases). CDR3 length: 14 amino acids. V lost 6 bases, J lost 2 bases, and 14 bases lay in between. Germline V gene lookup returns CDR1 MNHNS and CDR2 SASEGT. The CDR3 sequence is CASSRMAGTYEQYF. The CDR3 DNA follows: TGTGCCAGCAGCCGGATGGCCGGGACCTACGAGCAGTACTTC.

This clonotype has only a few counts. The chain uses TRBV11-2 and TRBJ2-3; TRBD2 matches 7 bases. The CDR3 loop spans 15 amino acids. The germline V gene has CDR1 SGHAT and CDR2 FQNNGV. The ends lost 1 base at V and 4 bases at J; junction bases unmatched: 5. For the CDR3, the DNA is TGTGCCAGCAGCTTAGGCGGGAGTAGGGCAGATACGCAGTATTTT. Translated: CASSLGGSRADTQYF.

This clonotype was seen many times. This chain links TRBV7-8 with TRBJ1-4; 7 bases match TRBD1. The trim removed 5 bases at V and 12 bases at J, leaving 12 bases unmatched. The germline gives CDR1 SGHVS, CDR2 FQNEAQ. CDR3 size: 14 residues. The DNA of the CDR3 is TGTGCCAGCAGCACAGGGGTCCCTTTTGGCGAACTGTTTTTT. This gives the protein CASSTGVPFGELFF.

This clonotype was counted at least ten times. The J gene is TRBJ2-1, the V gene TRBV12-3 or TRBV12-4; no definite D call. Trimming stripped 10 bases from V and 0 bases from J, with 13 bases between. The CDR3 sequence is 14 residues long. In DNA form, the CDR3 reads TGTGCCACCAGCAGCTCGGTCTCCTACAATGAGCAGTTCTTC. This sequence encodes CATSSSVSYNEQFF.